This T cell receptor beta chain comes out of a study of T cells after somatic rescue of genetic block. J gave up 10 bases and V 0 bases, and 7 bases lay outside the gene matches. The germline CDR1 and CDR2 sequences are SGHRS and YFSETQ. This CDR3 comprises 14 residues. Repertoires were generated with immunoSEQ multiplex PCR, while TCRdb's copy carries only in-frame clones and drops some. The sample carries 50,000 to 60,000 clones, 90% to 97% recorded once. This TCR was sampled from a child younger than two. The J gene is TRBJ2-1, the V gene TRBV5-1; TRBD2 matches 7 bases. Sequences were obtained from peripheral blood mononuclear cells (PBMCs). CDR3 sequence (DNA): TGCGCCAGCAGCTTGGTGGGAGGGCCGGAGGAGCAGTTCTTC. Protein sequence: CASSLVGGPEEQFF.